Each of the 19 T cell receptor beta chains below was sequenced from the same sample in a study of blood T cells in healthy people across ages. A second PCR of about 6 to 12 cycles used a sample-barcoded 5' primer and a J-beta primer mix. Each CDR3 protein is one row after TCRdb ran MiXCR on the 5' RACE reads. The sample includes about 970,000 distinct CDR3 sequences, roughly half of them seen just once. Sequenced input: blood. The receptors here all came from a woman aged 55-69 years in good health.

The chain recombines TRBV6-2 or TRBV6-3 with TRBJ1-1; 8 positions agree with TRBD1. CDR1 MNHEY and CDR2 SVGEGT come from the germline V gene. The J segment lost 3 bases and the V segment lost 6 bases, leaving 3 bases of the junction unmatched. The CDR3 length is 13 residues. The CDR3 bases are TGTGCCAGCAGCGACAGGGGCTACACTGAAGCTTTCTTT. Translation gives CASSDRGYTEAFF.

There are many counts of this clonotype. The chain couples TRBV28 to TRBJ2-3, with D hard to call. This CDR3 has 15 residues. V was shortened by 4 bases and J by 2 bases, with 13 bases between the two germline ends. Germline V CDR1 and CDR2: MDHEN, SYDVKM. The CDR3 DNA reads as TGTGCCAGCAGTTCCCTGAAGCGTGCCACAGATACGCAGTATTTT. Residues: CASSSLKRATDTQYF.

The V and J genes are TRBV2 and TRBJ2-3, with TRBD2 matching over 7 bases. Germline V gene data show CDR1 as SNHLY and CDR2 as FYNNEI. The CDR3 has 14 amino acids. Trimming cost V 8 bases and J 0 bases; bases outside gene matches: 5. The CDR3 DNA reads as TGTGCCAGCCTACAAGCGGGAAGCACAGATACGCAGTATTTT. It encodes CASLQAGSTDTQYF. The full variable domain, with the rest looked up from reference TRBV2 and TRBJ2-3, is EPEVTQTPSHQVTQMGQEVILRCVPISNHLYFYWYRQILGQKVEFLVSFYNNEISEKSEIFDDQFSVERPDGSNFTLKIRSTKLEDSAMYFCASLQAGSTDTQYFGPGTRLTVL.

The chain joins TRBV5-1 to TRBJ2-7; perhaps TRBD1 as D (5 bases). CDR1 and CDR2 from the germline V gene are SGHRS and YFSETQ. The V gene lost 4 bases and the J gene lost 0 bases, with 14 bases spanning the gap. This CDR3 is 15 amino acids long. The CDR3 loop is CASSTGRRSSYEQYF. CDR3 DNA sequence: TGCGCCAGCAGCACAGGACGCCGGAGCTCCTACGAGCAGTACTTC. The full variable domain, rest sourced from reference TRBV5-1 and TRBJ2-7, is KAGVTQTPRYLIKTRGQQVTLSCSPISGHRSVSWYQQTPGQGLQFLFEYFSETQRNKGNFPGRFSGRQFSNSRSEMNVSTLELGDSALYLCASSTGRRSSYEQYFGPGTRLTVT.

The chain recombines TRBV20-1 with TRBJ2-7, with TRBD1 as a possible D gene (5 bases). V lost 0 bases and J lost 7, with 16 bases in between. The CDR3 sequence is 14 residues long. Germline V lookup: CDR1 DFQATT, CDR2 SNEGSKA (reference sequence). CDR3 DNA sequence: TGCAGTGCTAGAGAGGCTGGGGCCGTGAGGGAGCAGTACTTC. This gives the protein CSAREAGAVREQYF.

This clonotype was observed a handful of times. The V and J genes are TRBV3-1 and TRBJ2-5; TRBD2 matches 8 bases. Trimming cost V 0 bases and J 4 bases; bases outside gene matches: 13. Germline assignment: CDR1 LGHDT and CDR2 YNNKEL (reference sequence). This CDR3 has 18 amino acids. The CDR3 DNA reads as TGTGCCAGCAGCCAAGAGGCGCTAGCGGGCAACCCAGGAGAGACCCAGTACTTC. Protein product: CASSQEALAGNPGETQYF.

This clonotype was seen more than once but under ten times. The chain couples TRBV12-3 or TRBV12-4 to TRBJ2-4; unclear D gene. This CDR3 comprises 14 residues. V lost 5 bases, J lost 1 base, and 9 bases lay in between. The CDR3 region is CASSRSPAKNIQYF. DNA of the CDR3: TGTGCCAGCAGTCGGTCTCCTGCCAAAAACATTCAGTACTTC.

This clonotype has a single count. The chain is built from TRBV29-1 and TRBJ1-1; 9 bases align to TRBD1. Looked up from germline, CDR1 is SQVTM and CDR2 is ANQGSEA. The CDR3 is 13 residues long. The DNA for the CDR3 is TGCAACGGACGTGACAGGGGGAATACTGAAGCTTTCTTT. The encoded protein is CNGRDRGNTEAFF.

This chain uses TRBV5-8 with TRBJ2-5; D remains unclear. This CDR3 comprises 17 residues. V lost 2 bases to trimming and J lost 1 base, with 18 bases between them. In germline, CDR1 is SGHTS, CDR2 YDEGEE. The CDR3 sequence is CASSLKSGPRLQETQYF. The CDR3 DNA is TGTGCCAGCAGCTTAAAGTCCGGGCCCCGCCTCCAAGAGACCCAGTACTTC.

A word on this clonotype: A much bigger clone sits one base away, suggesting this may be a read error. This rearrangement joins TRBV2 to TRBJ2-1; D perhaps matches TRBD2 (7 bases). Trimming shortened V by 6 bases and J by 5 bases, and 11 bases separated the two germline ends. There are 13 residues in the CDR3. The germline CDR1 and CDR2 sequences are SNHLY and FYNNEI. In nucleotides, the CDR3 is TGTGCCAGCAGCGGGGGGCTAAACAATGAGCAGTTCTTC. Protein sequence: CASSGGLNNEQFF.

The gene calls are TRBV15 and TRBJ2-1; tentative D call: TRBD2 (6 bases). CDR1 is LNHNV and CDR2 is YYDKDF in the germline V gene (reference sequence). The ends were cut back, 1 base at V and 8 bases at J, with 12 bases in the middle. This CDR3 spans 14 amino acids. The CDR3 coding sequence is TGTGCCACCAGCAGAGTGGGGGAGGCGGATGAGCAGTTCTTC. Its protein product is CATSRVGEADEQFF.

V is TRBV3-1 and J is TRBJ2-7, with 11 positions matching TRBD2. Germline V gives CDR1 LGHDT, CDR2 YNNKEL (reference sequence). Germline trimming cut 3 bases from V and 2 bases from J; bases unmatched to any gene: 6. CDR3 length: 16 residues. CDR3 loop: CASSHGLSGRAYEQYF. The CDR3 DNA is TGTGCCAGCAGCCACGGCCTTAGCGGGAGGGCCTACGAGCAGTACTTC.

The DNA for the CDR3 is TGTGCCATCAGCGATGGGGACAGCAACAAAAACATTCAGTACTTC. This sequence encodes CAISDGDSNKNIQYF. V usage is TRBV10-3 and J usage is TRBJ2-4; 7 nucleotides match TRBD1. Per germline, CDR1 ENHRY and CDR2 SYGVKD. The CDR3 has 15 amino acids. Trimming removed 6 bases from V and 3 bases from J; junction bases left unmatched: 8.

Turning to this clonotype: A much larger clonotype is one base distant, so this may be a read error. The chain employs TRBV29-1 and TRBJ2-5; D possibly corresponds to TRBD2 (5 bases). Germline V gene lookup returns CDR1 SQVTM and CDR2 ANQGSEA. This CDR3 region has 16 residues. CDR3 nucleotides: TGCGGCGTTGGAGGATTGGCCCGGAGGAGCCAAGAGACCCAGTACTTC. Residues: CGVGGLARRSQETQYF.

The rearrangement uses TRBV27 and TRBJ2-7; D is unclear. Germline V gene lookup returns CDR1 MNHEY and CDR2 SMNVEV (reference sequence). The length of the CDR3 is 11 residues. V shed 2 bases and J shed 8 bases, with 7 bases lying between them. The CDR3 DNA reads TGTGCCAGCAGTTTACTGGGGAAGCAGTACTTC. Its translation: CASSLLGKQYF.

This clonotype was recorded a few times. The CDR3 sequence is CASSLSGAGGYNEQFF. For the CDR3, the DNA is TGTGCCAGCAGCTTGTCTGGAGCGGGAGGGTACAATGAGCAGTTCTTC. The chain joins TRBV7-2 to TRBJ2-7; 10 bases fit TRBD2. Judging by the DNA end, TRBJ2-1 fits better; the J call may be wrong. The CDR3 contains 16 residues. Germline-derived CDR1 and CDR2 are SGHTA and FQGNSA.

This chain connects TRBV5-1 to TRBJ2-5; D not resolved. The CDR3 is 12 residues long. Trimming took 4 bases from V and 0 from J, leaving 4 bases between them. Germline CDR1 and CDR2: SGHRS and YFSETQ. CDR3 in amino acids: CASSENQETQYF. The CDR3 bases are TGCGCCAGCAGCGAGAACCAAGAGACCCAGTACTTC. The full variable domain, with the rest looked up from reference TRBV5-1 and TRBJ2-5, is KAGVTQTPRYLIKTRGQQVTLSCSPISGHRSVSWYQQTPGQGLQFLFEYFSETQRNKGNFPGRFSGRQFSNSRSEMNVSTLELGDSALYLCASSENQETQYFGPGTRLLVL.

This sequence joins TRBV5-1 and TRBJ2-3; 7 bases are a match to TRBD1. The CDR3 sequence is 17 residues long. Unmatched junction bases numbered 12, after V lost 4 bases and J lost 1 base. Germline loops: CDR1 SGHRS, CDR2 YFSETQ. CDR3 loop: CASSPGTDYQGTDTQYF. The CDR3 DNA follows: TGCGCCAGCAGCCCGGGGACAGACTATCAAGGCACAGATACGCAGTATTTT. Variable domain in full (rest from reference TRBV5-1 and TRBJ2-3): KAGVTQTPRYLIKTRGQQVTLSCSPISGHRSVSWYQQTPGQGLQFLFEYFSETQRNKGNFPGRFSGRQFSNSRSEMNVSTLELGDSALYLCASSPGTDYQGTDTQYFGPGTRLTVL.

The rearrangement joins TRBV20-1 to TRBJ2-3; D unclear. The germline V and J ends were trimmed by 7 bases and 0 bases, with 5 bases remaining between them. CDR3 length equals 11 residues. CDR1 is DFQATT and CDR2 is SNEGSKA in the germline V gene (reference sequence). This chain's CDR3 is CSVVSTDTQYF. The DNA for the CDR3 is TGCAGTGTTGTGAGCACAGATACGCAGTATTTT.